Shown below are 10 T cell receptor beta chains from a single sample sequenced in a study of regulatory T cells in long-lasting Graves disease. Building the TCR beta libraries relied on iRepertoire HTBI primers, and CDR3 regions underwent Arm-PCR. In TCRdb, the multiplex PCR reads were re-called with MiXCR into one record per CDR3 protein. The table shows hundreds of thousands of distinct CDR3 sequences, with 16% occurring only once. Regarding time point: newly diagnosed GD, antithyroid drugs for less than 3 months. Scientists built the TCR library using RNA that was extracted from PBMCs. These data are also associated with another study on T cells in Graves' hyperthyroidism and ophthalmopathy.

This material consisted of peripheral blood mononuclear cells (PBMCs), taken at new diagnosis, from a patient treated with antithyroid drugs. These receptors were collected from a middle-aged man with Graves disease.

This clonotype was counted at least ten times. The chain combines TRBV5-1 with TRBJ1-1, with D unresolved. V was trimmed by 1 base and J by 5 bases, leaving 12 bases between them. The V gene's germline CDR1 is SGHRS and CDR2 YFSETQ. The CDR3 totals 14 residues. CDR3 residues: CASSLNSEGTEAFF. Written as DNA, the CDR3 is TGCGCCAGCAGCTTGAATTCCGAGGGAACTGAAGCTTTCTTT.

This clonotype was found many times. The rearrangement uses TRBV18 and TRBJ1-3; the match to TRBD1 covers 7 bases. Germline lookup yields CDR1 KGHSH and CDR2 LQKENI. The V gene end was trimmed by 5 bases and the J gene end by 8 bases; junction bases not matched to a gene: 9. CDR3 length: 14 amino acids. CDR3 residues: CASSVTGSADTIYF. In DNA, the CDR3 is TGTGCCAGCTCAGTGACAGGGTCCGCGGACACCATATATTTT.

The chain carries TRBV5-1 and TRBJ1-2, with TRBD1 as a possible D gene (5 bases). Germline V lookup: CDR1 SGHRS, CDR2 YFSETQ. V was cut by 0 bases and J by 7 bases, with 13 bases left in between. The CDR3 has 14 amino acids. The CDR3 sequence: CASSLAGGVGGYTF. The CDR3 DNA is TGCGCCAGCAGCTTGGCCGGGGGGGTCGGTGGCTACACCTTC.

In its sample, this clonotype ranks as medium-sized. This chain connects TRBV28 to TRBJ1-5; TRBD1 matches at 8 bases. CDR1 MDHEN and CDR2 SYDVKM come from the germline V gene. With V trimmed by 7 bases and J by 7 bases, 12 bases remained unmatched. The CDR3 loop spans 15 amino acids. The CDR3 loop is CASNEVGQARQPQHF. CDR3 bases: TGTGCCAGCAATGAGGTGGGACAGGCTAGGCAGCCCCAGCATTTT.

This clonotype was detected many times. The CDR3 loop reads CASSLASGHYEQYF. The DNA of the CDR3 is TGTGCCAGCAGCTTAGCGTCGGGTCACTACGAGCAGTACTTC. V is TRBV7-2 and J is TRBJ2-7; D is undetermined. The CDR3 consists of 14 residues. V shed 0 bases and J shed 3 bases, with 9 bases lying between them. CDR1 is SGHTA and CDR2 is FQGNSA in the germline V gene.

In this sample, this clonotype turned up many times. J is TRBJ2-3 and V is TRBV7-2; no reliable D call. The V end lost 3 bases, the J end lost 3 bases, and 4 bases lay between the germline ends. The CDR3 covers 12 residues. CDR1 and CDR2 (germline): SGHTA, FQGNSA. This chain's CDR3 is CASSLMTDTQYF. The CDR3 region has the DNA TGTGCCAGCAGCTTGATGACAGATACGCAGTATTTT.

In this sample, this clonotype turned up a few times. The chain's CDR3 is CASSESVGGVGYGYTF. The CDR3 region has the DNA TGCGCCAGCAGTGAGTCGGTTGGAGGGGTTGGCTATGGCTACACCTTC. The chain recombines TRBV10-1 with TRBJ1-2; the D gene is possibly TRBD1 (5 bases). Trimming removed 0 bases from V and 4 bases from J, with 15 bases in between. This CDR3 region has 16 residues. Germline loops: CDR1 WNHNN, CDR2 SYGVQD (reference sequence).

At least ten counts were recorded for this clonotype. The chain is built from TRBV28 and TRBJ2-7; 9 nucleotides line up with TRBD1. J was trimmed by 0 bases and V by 6 bases; bases with no gene match: 3. Germline V gene sequence: CDR1 MDHEN, CDR2 SYDVKM. The CDR3 extends over 14 amino acids. CDR3 in DNA: TGTGCCAGCAGGTTGACAGGGGGCTCCTACGAGCAGTACTTC. This translates into CASRLTGGSYEQYF.

This clonotype has a count of ten or more. V and J are TRBV30 and TRBJ1-1; 8 bases line up with TRBD1. This CDR3 spans 11 amino acids. Unmatched junction bases numbered 2, after V lost 7 bases and J lost 4 bases. Per germline, CDR1 GTSNPN and CDR2 SVGIG (reference sequence). CDR3 protein: CAFTGGTEAFF. The CDR3 DNA sequence: TGTGCCTTCACAGGGGGCACTGAAGCTTTCTTT. The variable domain in full, with the rest retrieved from reference TRBV30 and TRBJ1-1, is SQTIHQWPATLVQPVGSPLSLECTVEGTSNPNLYWYRQAAGRGLQLLFYSVGIGQISSEVPQNLSASRPQDRQFILSSKKLLLSDSGFYLCAFTGGTEAFFGQGTRLTVV.

The sample holds many counts of this clonotype. The rearrangement links TRBV6-2 or TRBV6-3 to TRBJ2-3, with 7 positions matching TRBD2. V trimming: 3 bases; J trimming: 3 bases; junction bases outside the gene matches: 3. Germline V gene sequence: CDR1 MNHEY, CDR2 SVGEGT. The CDR3 extends over 14 amino acids. CDR3 in DNA: TGTGCCAGCAGTTATCAACTAGCGACAGATACGCAGTATTTT. Protein sequence: CASSYQLATDTQYF.